These T cell receptor beta chains were read from a single sample in a study of blood T cell repertoires in COVID-19. The data were produced by immunoSEQ multiplex PCR, yet TCRdb's version contains in-frame clones alone and is incomplete. The table shows some 100,000 clones, with about 89% occurring only once. What was sequenced was peripheral blood. All receptors come from a human donor with acute or convalescent COVID-19. The donor label of this sample is uncertain. CDR3s include the opening cysteine and the closing phenylalanine or tryptophan. The D gene is left open where the match is weak. Clone size is shown for a subset of rows, as once, few, many or a class of expanded clone.

>TRBV7-6|.|.|TRBJ2-5
TGTGCCAGCAGCCGCAGGGTTGGCCCCCAAGAGACCCAGTACTTC
CASSRRVGPQETQYF
>TRBV15|.|TRBD2|TRBJ2-1
TGTGCCACCAGCAGAGATATCGGGGGACTAGGAGAGCAGTTCTTC
CATSRDIGGLGEQFF
>TRBV18|.|.|TRBJ1-1
TGTGCCAGCTCAGCGGGGCTGTTGAACACTGAAGCTTTCTTT
CASSAGLLNTEAFF
>TRBV27|.|TRBD2|TRBJ2-1
TGTGCCAGCAGGAAACTAGCGGGAGGGCCTGTTGAGCAGTTCTTC
CASRKLAGGPVEQFF
>TRBV19|.|.|TRBJ2-2
TGTGCCAGTCATCACGACAGGTTTTCGGCTGATACAAACGGGGAGCTGTTTTTT
CASHHDRFSADTNGELFF
>TRBV30|.|.|TRBJ2-7
TGTGCCTGGAGTTCGCGTACGGGATACGAGCAGTACTTC
CAWSSRTGYEQYF
>TRBV19|.|TRBD2|TRBJ2-2
TGTGCCAGTATCCCCCGGGGGAGGGAAACCGGGGAGCTGTTTTTT
CASIPRGRETGELFF
>TRBV11-2|.|TRBD1|TRBJ2-7
TGTGCCAGCAGCTTATTAAGGTCTAGGGACAGGGGGGCATCCTACGAGCAGTACTTC
CASSLLRSRDRGASYEQYF
>TRBV5-1|.|TRBD1|TRBJ1-1
TGCGCCAGCAGCTCGACAGGGGGGTACATTGAAGCTTTCTTT
CASSSTGGYIEAFF
>TRBV9|once|.|TRBJ1-1
TGTGCCAGCAGCGCAAATTTACAGGGTACTGAAGCTTTCTTT
CASSANLQGTEAFF
>TRBV2|many|.|TRBJ1-6
TGTGCCAGCAGTGAGGTGGGGGGGGCGAACGGTTCACCCCTCCACTTT
CASSEVGGANGSPLHF
>TRBV11-3|.|TRBD1|TRBJ2-1
TGTGCCAGCAGCTTAAGGACAGGGGTCGGGAATGAGCAGTTCTTC
CASSLRTGVGNEQFF
>TRBV7-9|.|TRBD1|TRBJ2-5
TGTGCCAGCAGCTTGGGACAGGGGACCCAGTACTTC
CASSLGQGTQYF
>TRBV28|.|TRBD1|TRBJ2-5
TGTGCCAGCAGATCGGGACAGGGGATCCAAGAGACCCAGTACTTC
CASRSGQGIQETQYF
>TRBV11-2|.|.|TRBJ1-6
TGTGCCAGCAGCTCCCAGGTTGAAGTCTCACCCCTCCACTTT
CASSSQVEVSPLHF
>TRBV5-1|.|TRBD2|TRBJ2-1
TGCGCCAGCAGCTTTTCAGCGGGAGGGCCTGAGCAGTTCTTC
CASSFSAGGPEQFF
>TRBV7-2|.|.|TRBJ2-1
TGTGCCAGCAGCCAACTCTACAATGAGCAGTTCTTC
CASSQLYNEQFF
>TRBV5-4|.|TRBD2|TRBJ2-1
TGTGCCAGCAGCTTGAAGCGGGGTAACAATGAGCAGTTCTTC
CASSLKRGNNEQFF
>TRBV24-1|.|.|TRBJ2-1
TGTGCCACCTTTCAGCGGGCGGTTGACAATGAGCAGTTCTTC
CATFQRAVDNEQFF
>TRBV5-4|.|TRBD2|TRBJ2-2
TGTGCCAGCAGCTCGGCTAGCGGGGTTTCCACCGGGGAGCTGTTTTTT
CASSSASGVSTGELFF
>TRBV28|.|.|TRBJ1-3
TGTGCCAGCAGTAGCTATCTCTCTGGAAACACCATATATTTT
CASSSYLSGNTIYF
>TRBV6-5|.|.|TRBJ2-1
TGTGCCAGCAGTTCTTTCGCGGGTGGGAATGAGCAGTTCTTC
CASSSFAGGNEQFF
>TRBV6-1|.|.|TRBJ1-3
TGTGCCAGCAGTGAAACAAATGGAAACACCATATATTTT
CASSETNGNTIYF
>TRBV11-1|.|.|TRBJ2-7
TGTGCCAGCAGAGCTGACAGTCTGTACGAGCAGTACTTC
CASRADSLYEQYF
>TRBV19|.|.|TRBJ2-3
TGTGCCAGTAGTCCACCTAATGCCCATACGCAGTATTTT
CASSPPNAHTQYF
>TRBV4-3|few|TRBD1|TRBJ1-6
TGCGCCAGCAGCCTTCATAGGACAGGGGGTTTTTCACCCCTCCACTTT
CASSLHRTGGFSPLHF
>TRBV6-5|.|TRBD1|TRBJ1-4
TGTGCCAGCAGAGGACAGGGCTCTAATGAAAAACTGTTTTTT
CASRGQGSNEKLFF
>TRBV6-1|.|TRBD2|TRBJ2-7
TGTGCCAGCAGTGCGATGACTAGCGGGGCGGAATCCTACGAGCAGTACTTC
CASSAMTSGAESYEQYF
>TRBV14|.|.|TRBJ2-7
TGTGCCAGCAGCCAAGTAGTTTATGAGCAGTACTTC
CASSQVVYEQYF
>TRBV29-1|.|TRBD2|TRBJ2-5
TGCAGCGTTGAGGATCGGGGACTAGCGGGAGTCAGCCAAGAGACCCAGTACTTC
CSVEDRGLAGVSQETQYF
>TRBV10-3|.|TRBD1|TRBJ1-1
TGTGCCATCAGTAGAACAGGGGGGAACACTGAAGCTTTCTTT
CAISRTGGNTEAFF
>TRBV28|once|TRBD2|TRBJ2-1
TGTGCCAGCAGTTCCGGGGGCAGCGGGAGCCGGGAGCAGTTCTTC
CASSSGGSGSREQFF
>TRBV4-3|.|.|TRBJ1-1
TGCGCCAGCAGCCAGCAAACAGGCACTGAAGCTTTCTTT
CASSQQTGTEAFF
>TRBV7-9|once|.|TRBJ1-6
TGTGCCAGCAGCTTCATGGGGCAGAGCTATAATTCACCCCTCCACTTT
CASSFMGQSYNSPLHF
>TRBV6-5|.|.|TRBJ2-2
TGTGCCCACAGGTCCCCGAACACCGGGGAGCTGTTTTTT
CAHRSPNTGELFF